The TCR beta chain described here comes from a study of PD-1 blockade in classical Hodgkin lymphoma. Broader study findings: What drove the repertoire differences, possibly disease activity or prior therapy, has not been defined. Newly diagnosed patients were reported to exhibit reduced baseline TCR diversity relative to healthy donors.

The V gene lost 1 base and the J gene lost 0 bases, with 9 bases spanning the gap. This CDR3 comprises 16 residues. Germline CDR1 reads LNHDA; CDR2 reads SQIVND (reference sequence). Libraries were prepared by immunoSEQ multiplex PCR; TCRdb keeps only in-frame clonotypes and omits some of them. The sample lists under 40,000 clones, less than 90% occurring once. Turning to this clone: Its antigen is not identified.

As for time point: newly diagnosed, previously untreated cHL patient sample. Thawed PBMCs underwent magnetic negative selection to yield purified CD4+ T cells. As a comparison, the study used PBMCs from newly diagnosed, untreated classical Hodgkin lymphoma. This receptor was identified in a human donor with classical Hodgkin lymphoma. The V and J genes are TRBV19 and TRBJ1-4; maybe TRBD1 (6 bases). Sample: CD4+ T cells from blood. The CDR3 loop reads CASSIGGQTTNEKLFF. The CDR3 DNA follows: TGTGCCAGTAGTATAGGAGGACAGACAACTAATGAAAAACTGTTTTTT.